The 10 T cell receptor beta chains presented below share a single source sample, sequenced in a study of T cells in localized non-small cell lung cancer. Sequencing used immunoSEQ multiplex PCR; TCRdb keeps in-frame clones, though not all of them. The sample consists of 64,000 or so clones, roughly 90% of them appearing once. Sequenced material: peripheral blood, taken before any cancer treatment. Source of these receptors: a woman aged 35 to 75 with stage I lung adenocarcinoma.

CDR3 DNA: TGTGCCAGCAGGGCACAGTTGAACACTGAAGCTTTCTTT. Its translation: CASRAQLNTEAFF. This chain uses TRBV5-6 with TRBJ1-1; D is uncertain. CDR3 size: 13 residues. Germline V CDR1 and CDR2: SGHDT, YYEEEE. The V end was cut by 5 bases, the J end by 0 bases, with 8 bases between.

A remark on this clone: Additional DNA sequences in this sample encode the identical CDR3. The chain combines TRBV7-3 with TRBJ2-3; the match to TRBD2 covers 7 bases. The junction had 3 bases not matched to a gene; V was cut back by 5 bases and J by 1 base. The CDR3 consists of 14 residues. CDR1 SGHTA and CDR2 FQGTGA come from the germline V gene. This chain's CDR3 is CASSPSGGTDTQYF. The CDR3 nucleotides read TGTGCCAGCAGCCCGAGCGGGGGCACAGATACGCAGTATTTT.

This clone has just one count. The V and J genes are TRBV7-9 and TRBJ1-4; possible D gene TRBD1, 5 bases. V dropped 2 bases and J dropped 0 bases, with 16 bases sitting between them. CDR1 is SEHNR, CDR2 FQNEAQ, per germline (reference sequence). The CDR3 has 18 amino acids. The CDR3 DNA is TGTGCCAGCAGCTTAAGACTGAGGGGCCATGCAACTAATGAAAAACTGTTTTTT. This sequence encodes CASSLRLRGHATNEKLFF.

The CDR3 DNA reads TGTGCCAGCAGTACAGGGGAAGCTTTCTTT. Translation gives CASSTGEAFF. J is TRBJ1-1 and V is TRBV6-5, with D possibly being TRBD1 (6 bases). The CDR3 extends over 10 amino acids. Germline CDR1 reads MNHEY; CDR2 reads SVGAGI. The ends were cut back, 5 bases at V and 8 bases at J, with 6 bases in the middle.

The genes are TRBV29-1 and TRBJ2-3; possibly TRBD1 or TRBD2 for D (6 bases each). CDR1 and CDR2 (germline): SQVTM, ANQGSEA. V gave up 4 bases and J gave up 4 bases, with 12 bases separating them. The CDR3 sequence is 13 residues long. CDR3 bases: TGCAGCGTTGTGGGGGGCGTTTCAGATACGCAGTATTTT. This codes for CSVVGGVSDTQYF.

This chain connects TRBV6-1 to TRBJ2-7; 7 positions agree with TRBD1. The ends lost 5 bases at V and 2 bases at J; junction bases unmatched: 6. The CDR3 has 14 amino acids. In germline, CDR1 is MNHNS, CDR2 SASEGT. CDR3 DNA sequence: TGTGCCAGCAGTTCGACAGGGATGACCTACGAGCAGTACTTC. Protein sequence: CASSSTGMTYEQYF.

The chain recombines TRBV18 with TRBJ2-7; no reliable D call. This CDR3 has 12 residues. Germline V gene lookup returns CDR1 KGHSH and CDR2 LQKENI. V was cut by 5 bases and J by 0 bases, with 5 bases left in between. In DNA form, the CDR3 reads TGTGCCAGCTCAATAAGCTCCTACGAGCAGTACTTC. Amino acid sequence: CASSISSYEQYF.

J is TRBJ1-2 and V is TRBV14, with D unclear. The length of the CDR3 is 12 residues. V was trimmed by 1 base and J by 8 bases, leaving 8 bases between them. The germline CDR1 and CDR2 sequences are SGHDN and FVKESK. The CDR3 bases are TGTGCCAGCAGCCAAGGACGGGGAGGCTACACCTTC. It codes for CASSQGRGGYTF.

The sample holds one count of this clone. The rearrangement links TRBV19 to TRBJ2-1, with 8 nucleotides matching TRBD2. Unmatched junction bases numbered 14, after V lost 6 bases and J lost 1 base. The CDR3 sequence is 18 residues long. In germline, CDR1 is LNHDA, CDR2 SQIVND (reference sequence). Here the CDR3 DNA reads TGTGCCAGTAGCCCCTGGCGGGGGGAATCGCCTTCCTACAATGAGCAGTTCTTC. Its translation: CASSPWRGESPSYNEQFF. Full variable domain (remainder filled in from reference TRBV19 and TRBJ2-1): DGGITQSPKYLFRKEGQNVTLSCEQNLNHDAMYWYRQDPGQGLRLIYYSQIVNDFQKGDIAEGYSVSREKKESFPLTVTSAQKNPTAFYLCASSPWRGESPSYNEQFFGPGTRLTVL.

The V and J genes are TRBV28 and TRBJ1-5; tentatively, D is TRBD1 (5 bases). This CDR3 has 14 residues. Looked up from germline, CDR1 is MDHEN and CDR2 is SYDVKM. V dropped 8 bases and J dropped 6 bases, with 17 bases sitting between them. CDR3 sequence: CASLKAGQGQPQHF. CDR3 in DNA: TGTGCCAGCTTAAAAGCCGGTCAGGGTCAGCCCCAGCATTTT.